This T cell receptor (beta chain) was captured by sequencing in a study of cytomegalovirus exposure and HLA in healthy donors. V lost 3 bases, J lost 5 bases, and 0 bases stayed unmatched. There are 14 residues in the CDR3. Germline CDR1 is MRHNA and CDR2 is SNTAGT. Concerning this clone: Its target is not known.

Study conclusions and caveats: The study flagged fewer than 200 TCR beta chains as cytomegalovirus-associated.

PCR primers comprised 60 Vbeta and 13 Jbeta primers. Only in-frame clones appear in the TCRdb table, and some are missing; sequencing was by immunoSEQ multiplex PCR. This listing includes fewer than 150,000 clones. This sequence joins TRBV6-4 and TRBJ2-2; 10 bases are a match to TRBD2. The sample taken for sequencing was PBMCs. The TCR comes from a man aged 18 to 30 in good health and CMV-seronegative. The CDR3 reads CASSELAGTGELFF. The CDR3 coding sequence is TGTGCCAGCAGTGAACTAGCGGGAACCGGGGAGCTGTTTTTT.